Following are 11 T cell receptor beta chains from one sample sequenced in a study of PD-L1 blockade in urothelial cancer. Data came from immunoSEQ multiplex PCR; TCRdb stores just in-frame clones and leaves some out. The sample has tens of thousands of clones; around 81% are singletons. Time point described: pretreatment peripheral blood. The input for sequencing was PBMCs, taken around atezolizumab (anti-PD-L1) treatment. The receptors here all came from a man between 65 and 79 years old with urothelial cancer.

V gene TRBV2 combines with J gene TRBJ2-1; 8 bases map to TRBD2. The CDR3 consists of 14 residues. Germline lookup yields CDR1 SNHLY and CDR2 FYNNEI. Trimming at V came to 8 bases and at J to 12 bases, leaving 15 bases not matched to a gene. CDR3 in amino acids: CASRRLATSGSQFF. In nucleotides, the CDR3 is TGTGCCAGCCGGAGACTAGCGACCTCCGGTTCGCAGTTCTTC.

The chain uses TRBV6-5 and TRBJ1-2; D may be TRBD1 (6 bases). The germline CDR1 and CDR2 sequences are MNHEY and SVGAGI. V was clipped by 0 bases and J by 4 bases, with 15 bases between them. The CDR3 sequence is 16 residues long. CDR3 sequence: CASSYSRGGAGYGYTF. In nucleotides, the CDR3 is TGTGCCAGCAGTTACTCGAGGGGGGGCGCTGGCTATGGCTACACCTTC.

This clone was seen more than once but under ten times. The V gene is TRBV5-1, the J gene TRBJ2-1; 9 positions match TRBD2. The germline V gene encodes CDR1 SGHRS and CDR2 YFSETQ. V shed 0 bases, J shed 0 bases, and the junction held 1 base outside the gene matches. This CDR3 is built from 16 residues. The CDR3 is CASSLGAGGSYNEQFF. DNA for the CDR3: TGCGCCAGCAGCTTGGGAGCGGGAGGCTCCTACAATGAGCAGTTCTTC.

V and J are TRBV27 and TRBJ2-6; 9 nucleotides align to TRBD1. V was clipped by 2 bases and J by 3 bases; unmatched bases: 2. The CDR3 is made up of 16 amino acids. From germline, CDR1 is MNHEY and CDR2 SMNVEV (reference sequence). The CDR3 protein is CASSLGTGYGANVLTF. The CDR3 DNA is TGTGCCAGCAGTTTAGGGACAGGGTATGGGGCCAACGTCCTGACTTTC.

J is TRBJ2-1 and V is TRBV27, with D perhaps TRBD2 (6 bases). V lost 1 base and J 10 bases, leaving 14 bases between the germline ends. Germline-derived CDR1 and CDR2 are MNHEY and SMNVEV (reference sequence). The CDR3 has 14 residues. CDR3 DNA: TGTGCCAGCAGTTTATTTGTGCGGGAAGGAGAGCAGTTCTTC. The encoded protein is CASSLFVREGEQFF.

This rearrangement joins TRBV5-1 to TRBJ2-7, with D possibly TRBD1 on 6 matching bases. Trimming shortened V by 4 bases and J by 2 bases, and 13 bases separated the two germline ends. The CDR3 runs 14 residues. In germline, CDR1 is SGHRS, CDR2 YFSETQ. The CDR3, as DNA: TGCGCCAGCAGCCCACAGGGCCCACCCTACGAGCAGTACTTC. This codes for CASSPQGPPYEQYF.

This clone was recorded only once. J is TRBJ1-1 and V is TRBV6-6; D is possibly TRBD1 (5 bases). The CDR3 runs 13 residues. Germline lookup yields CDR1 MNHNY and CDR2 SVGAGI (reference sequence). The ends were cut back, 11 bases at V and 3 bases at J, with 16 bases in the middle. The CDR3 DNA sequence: TGTGCCGGGGGGGACTACCCATACACTGAAGCTTTCTTT. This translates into CAGGDYPYTEAFF.

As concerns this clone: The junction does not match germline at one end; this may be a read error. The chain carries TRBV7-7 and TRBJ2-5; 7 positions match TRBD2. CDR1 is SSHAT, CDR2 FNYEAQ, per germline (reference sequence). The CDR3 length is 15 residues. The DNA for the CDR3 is TGTGCTAGCAGCTCGATAAAAGCGGGGCAAGAGACCCAGTACTTC. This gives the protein CASSSIKAGQETQYF.

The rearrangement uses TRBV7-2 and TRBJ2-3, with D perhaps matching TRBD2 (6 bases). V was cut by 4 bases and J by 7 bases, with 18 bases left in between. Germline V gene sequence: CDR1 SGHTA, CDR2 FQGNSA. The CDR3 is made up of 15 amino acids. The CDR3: CASSSGGASRYTQYF. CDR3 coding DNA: TGTGCCAGCAGCTCAGGCGGGGCATCTAGGTATACGCAGTATTTT.

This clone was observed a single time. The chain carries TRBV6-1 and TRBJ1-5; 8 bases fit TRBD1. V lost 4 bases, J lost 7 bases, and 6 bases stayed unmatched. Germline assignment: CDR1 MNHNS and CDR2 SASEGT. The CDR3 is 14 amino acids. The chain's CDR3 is CASSGQGSLQPQHF. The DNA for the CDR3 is TGTGCCAGCAGTGGACAGGGGAGTTTACAGCCCCAGCATTTT.

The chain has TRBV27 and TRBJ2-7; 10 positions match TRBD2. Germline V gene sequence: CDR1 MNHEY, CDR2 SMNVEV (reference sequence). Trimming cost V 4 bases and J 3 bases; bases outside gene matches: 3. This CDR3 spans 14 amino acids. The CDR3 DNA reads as TGTGCCAGCAGTTCGACTAGCGGGCTCTACGAGCAGTACTTC. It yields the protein CASSSTSGLYEQYF.